This T cell receptor beta chain comes out of a study of CD8 T cells in Susac syndrome. There are 14 residues in the CDR3. The V gene lost 4 bases and the J gene lost 3 bases, with 10 bases spanning the gap. Random hexamers were used to reverse transcribe 0.5 to 1 ug of RNA. Amplification of TCR beta CDR3 by immunoSEQ multiplex PCR spanned 54 Vbeta and 13 Jbeta. Each CDR3 protein gets one entry after TCRdb re-called the immunoSEQ multiplex PCR reads with MiXCR. The sample has 120,000 to 150,000 distinct CDR3 sequences; 94% are singletons. CD8+ and CD4+ blood T cells underwent TCR beta sequencing. The controls were healthy donors who were matched for age and sex. Purification of the CD8+ and CD4+ T cells relied on negative isolation, and TEMRA cells underwent FACS enrichment.

The sequence was obtained from a human donor in good health. The chain employs TRBV12-3 or TRBV12-4 and TRBJ2-1; D gene uncertain. Input material: CD8+ T cells from PBMCs. CDR3 amino acids: CASSSNLLYNEQFF. For the CDR3, the DNA is TGTGCCAGCAGTTCAAACCTCCTCTACAATGAGCAGTTCTTC.